This T cell receptor beta chain was documented in a study of cytomegalovirus exposure and HLA in healthy donors. About the research overall: Early release data held some 79 million unique TCRs from HLA-typed donors.

The count of this clone is one. The antigen is not known. The study ran its PCR with 60 Vbeta and 13 Jbeta primers. TCRdb's copy holds only in-frame clones and misses some; the assay was immunoSEQ multiplex PCR. The table lists fewer than 200,000 clones, 68% of them singletons. Study results and caveats: Researchers reported in a later analysis that a missense DCLRE1C variant was tied to TCR beta V- and J-gene trimming.

Donors consisted of healthy bone marrow donors. Unrecorded immune exposure was likely among donors, who were nominally healthy when sampled. This CDR3 has 16 amino acids. Per germline, CDR1 SGDLS and CDR2 YYNGEE. The ends lost 0 bases at V and 10 bases at J; junction bases unmatched: 10. This TCR was sampled from a man aged 50-60 years in good health and CMV-seronegative. This chain uses TRBV9 with TRBJ2-2; 9 nucleotides match TRBD2. Sequencing was done on a sample of PBMCs. CDR3 loop: CASSVGAGGPLPELFF. DNA for the CDR3: TGTGCCAGCAGCGTAGGGGCGGGGGGGCCCCTCCCGGAGCTGTTTTTT.